This T cell receptor (beta chain) was retrieved from a study of cytomegalovirus exposure and HLA in healthy donors. Those who donated were healthy bone marrow donors. Findings and caveats of the study: CMV serostatus stood as the only immune exposure information on hand.

This clone was observed a handful of times. Its antigen is unidentified. In the PCR, 60 Vbeta and 13 Jbeta primers were used. This table comes from immunoSEQ multiplex PCR, and its TCRdb copy is limited to in-frame clones, with some not included. Altogether 120,000 to 150,000 clones are present, about two thirds being singletons, with the ten largest covering roughly 2%. What was sequenced was PBMCs. The sequence derives from a man between 40 and 49 years old in good health and CMV-seronegative.

CDR3 amino acids: CASSQDRDSPLHF. CDR3 nucleotide sequence: TGTGCCAGCAGCCAGGACAGGGACTCACCCCTCCACTTT. The chain links TRBV4-2 to TRBJ1-6; 8 bases map to TRBD1. CDR3 length: 13 residues. The germline gives CDR1 LGHNA, CDR2 YNFKEQ. V lost 3 bases, J lost 10 bases, and 2 bases stayed unmatched.